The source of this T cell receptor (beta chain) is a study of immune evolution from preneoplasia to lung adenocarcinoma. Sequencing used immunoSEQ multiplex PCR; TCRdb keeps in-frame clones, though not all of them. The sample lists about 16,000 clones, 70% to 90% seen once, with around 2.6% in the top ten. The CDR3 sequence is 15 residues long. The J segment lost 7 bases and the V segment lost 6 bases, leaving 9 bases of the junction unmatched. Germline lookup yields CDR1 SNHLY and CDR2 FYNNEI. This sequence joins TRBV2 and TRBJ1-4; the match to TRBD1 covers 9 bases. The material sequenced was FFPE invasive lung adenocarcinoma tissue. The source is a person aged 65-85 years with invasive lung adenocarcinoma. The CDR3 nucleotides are TGTGCCAGCAGAACAACAGGGGGCGCGGTTGAAAAACTGTTTTTT. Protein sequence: CASRTTGGAVEKLFF.